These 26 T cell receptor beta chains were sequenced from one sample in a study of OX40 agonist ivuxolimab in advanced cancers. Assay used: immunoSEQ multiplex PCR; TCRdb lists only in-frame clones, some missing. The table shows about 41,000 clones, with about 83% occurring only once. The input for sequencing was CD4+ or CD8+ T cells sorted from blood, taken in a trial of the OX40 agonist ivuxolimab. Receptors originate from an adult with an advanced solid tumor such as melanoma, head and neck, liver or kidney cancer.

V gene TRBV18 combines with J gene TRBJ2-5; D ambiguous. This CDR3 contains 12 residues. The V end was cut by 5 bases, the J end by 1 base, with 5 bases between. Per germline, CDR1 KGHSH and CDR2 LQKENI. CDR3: CASSGPQETQYF. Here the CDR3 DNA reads TGTGCCAGCTCAGGACCCCAAGAGACCCAGTACTTC.

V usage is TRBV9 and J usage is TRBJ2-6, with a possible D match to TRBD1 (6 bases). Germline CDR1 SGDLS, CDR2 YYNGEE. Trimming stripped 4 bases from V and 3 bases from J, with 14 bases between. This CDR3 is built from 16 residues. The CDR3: CASSPGQPFGANVLTF. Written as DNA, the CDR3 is TGTGCCAGCAGCCCCGGACAGCCCTTTGGGGCCAACGTCCTGACTTTC.

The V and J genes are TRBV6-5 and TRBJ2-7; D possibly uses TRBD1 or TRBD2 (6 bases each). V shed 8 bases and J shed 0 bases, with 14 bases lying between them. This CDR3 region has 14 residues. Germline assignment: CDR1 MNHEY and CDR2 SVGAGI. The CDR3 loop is CASHAGGYSYEQYF. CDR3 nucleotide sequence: TGTGCCAGCCATGCCGGGGGCTACTCCTACGAGCAGTACTTC.

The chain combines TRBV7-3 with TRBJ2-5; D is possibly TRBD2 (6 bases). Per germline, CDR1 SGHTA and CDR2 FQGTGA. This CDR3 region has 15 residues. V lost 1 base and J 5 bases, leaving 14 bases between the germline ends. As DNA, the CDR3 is TGTGCCAGCAGCTTAAGTCCAATGGAGGGGGAGACCCAGTACTTC. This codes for CASSLSPMEGETQYF.

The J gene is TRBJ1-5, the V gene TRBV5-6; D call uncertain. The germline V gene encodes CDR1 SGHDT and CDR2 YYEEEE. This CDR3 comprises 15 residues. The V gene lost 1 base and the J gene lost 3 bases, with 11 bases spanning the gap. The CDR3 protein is CASSLSWQLNQPQHF. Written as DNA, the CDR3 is TGTGCCAGCAGCTTGAGCTGGCAGCTCAATCAGCCCCAGCATTTT.

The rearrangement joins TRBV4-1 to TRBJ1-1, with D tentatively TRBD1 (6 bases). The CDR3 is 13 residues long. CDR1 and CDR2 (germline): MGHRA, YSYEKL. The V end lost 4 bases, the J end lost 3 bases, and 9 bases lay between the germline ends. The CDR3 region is CASSRGADTEAFF. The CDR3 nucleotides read TGCGCCAGCAGCCGGGGGGCGGACACTGAAGCTTTCTTT.

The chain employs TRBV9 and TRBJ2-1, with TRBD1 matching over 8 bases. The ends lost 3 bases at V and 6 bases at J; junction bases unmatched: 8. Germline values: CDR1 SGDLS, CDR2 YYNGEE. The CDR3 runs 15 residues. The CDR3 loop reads CASSATGAAFNEQFF. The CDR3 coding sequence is TGTGCCAGCAGCGCGACAGGGGCGGCATTCAATGAGCAGTTCTTC.

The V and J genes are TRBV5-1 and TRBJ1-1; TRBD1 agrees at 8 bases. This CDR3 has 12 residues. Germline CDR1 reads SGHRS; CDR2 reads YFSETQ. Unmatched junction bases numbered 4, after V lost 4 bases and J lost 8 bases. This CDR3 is CASSETGAEAFF. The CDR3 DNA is TGCGCCAGCAGCGAGACAGGGGCCGAAGCTTTCTTT.

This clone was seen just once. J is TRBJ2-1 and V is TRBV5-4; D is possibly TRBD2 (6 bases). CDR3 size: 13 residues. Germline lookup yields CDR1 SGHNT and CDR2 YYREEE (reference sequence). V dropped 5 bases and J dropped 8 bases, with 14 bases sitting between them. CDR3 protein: CASRRVGGDEQFF. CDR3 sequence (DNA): TGTGCCAGCAGGCGTGTGGGCGGGGATGAGCAGTTCTTC.

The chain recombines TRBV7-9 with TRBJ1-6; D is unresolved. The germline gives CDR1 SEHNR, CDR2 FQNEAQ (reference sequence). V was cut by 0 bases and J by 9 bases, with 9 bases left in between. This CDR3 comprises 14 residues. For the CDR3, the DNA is TGTGCCAGCAGCTTAGCAGGGAGGAGTTCACCCCTCCACTTT. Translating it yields CASSLAGRSSPLHF.

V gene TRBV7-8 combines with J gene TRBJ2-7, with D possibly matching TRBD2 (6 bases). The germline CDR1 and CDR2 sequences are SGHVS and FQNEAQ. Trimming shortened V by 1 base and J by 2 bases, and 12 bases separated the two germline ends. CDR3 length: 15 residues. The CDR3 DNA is TGTGCCAGCAGCTTAGAGAGCGGGCCTACCTACGAGCAGTACTTC. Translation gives CASSLESGPTYEQYF.

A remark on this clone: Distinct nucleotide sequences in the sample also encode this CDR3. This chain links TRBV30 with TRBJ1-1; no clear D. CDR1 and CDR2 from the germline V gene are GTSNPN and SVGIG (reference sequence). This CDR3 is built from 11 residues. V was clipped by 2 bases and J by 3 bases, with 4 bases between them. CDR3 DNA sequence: TGTGCCTGGAGTCGGGACACTGAAGCTTTCTTT. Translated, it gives CAWSRDTEAFF.

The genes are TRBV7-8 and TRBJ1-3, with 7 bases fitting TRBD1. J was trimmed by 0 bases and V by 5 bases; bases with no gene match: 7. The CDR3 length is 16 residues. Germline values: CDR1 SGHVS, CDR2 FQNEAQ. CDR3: CASSPGTAISGNTIYF. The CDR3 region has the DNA TGTGCCAGCAGCCCGGGGACAGCGATCTCTGGAAACACCATATATTTT.

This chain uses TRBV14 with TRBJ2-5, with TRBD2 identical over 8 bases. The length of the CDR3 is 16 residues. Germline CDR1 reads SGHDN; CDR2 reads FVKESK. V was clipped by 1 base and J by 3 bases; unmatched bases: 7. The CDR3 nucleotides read TGTGCCAGCAGCCAAGTCGACGGGACTAGAGAAGAGACCCAGTACTTC. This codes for CASSQVDGTREETQYF.

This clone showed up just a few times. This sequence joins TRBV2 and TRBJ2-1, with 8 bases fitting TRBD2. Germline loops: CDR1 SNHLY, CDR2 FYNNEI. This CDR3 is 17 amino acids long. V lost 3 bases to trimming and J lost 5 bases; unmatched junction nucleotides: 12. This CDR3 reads CASSDSSGSPSHNEQFF. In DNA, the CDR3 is TGTGCCAGCAGTGATTCGAGCGGGAGCCCCAGCCACAATGAGCAGTTCTTC.

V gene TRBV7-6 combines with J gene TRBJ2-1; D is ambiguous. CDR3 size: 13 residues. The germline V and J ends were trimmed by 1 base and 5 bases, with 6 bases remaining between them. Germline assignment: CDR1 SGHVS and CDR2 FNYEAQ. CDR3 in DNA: TGTGCCAGCAGCTTAGACCTCGACAATGAGCAGTTCTTC. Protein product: CASSLDLDNEQFF.

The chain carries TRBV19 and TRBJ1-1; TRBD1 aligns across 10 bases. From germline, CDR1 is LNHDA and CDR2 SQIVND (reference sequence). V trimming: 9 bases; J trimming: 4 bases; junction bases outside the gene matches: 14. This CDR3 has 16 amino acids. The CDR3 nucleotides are TGTGCCAGCAAACCGGGACAGGGGAGAACCTTCACTGAAGCTTTCTTT. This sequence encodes CASKPGQGRTFTEAFF.

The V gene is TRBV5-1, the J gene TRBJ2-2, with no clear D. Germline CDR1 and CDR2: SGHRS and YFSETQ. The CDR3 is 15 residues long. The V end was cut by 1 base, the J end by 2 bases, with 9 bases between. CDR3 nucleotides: TGCGCCAGCAGCTTGCAAATTTTTAACACCGGGGAGCTGTTTTTT. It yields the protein CASSLQIFNTGELFF. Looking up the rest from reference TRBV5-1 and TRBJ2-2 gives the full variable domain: KAGVTQTPRYLIKTRGQQVTLSCSPISGHRSVSWYQQTPGQGLQFLFEYFSETQRNKGNFPGRFSGRQFSNSRSEMNVSTLELGDSALYLCASSLQIFNTGELFFGEGSRLTVL.

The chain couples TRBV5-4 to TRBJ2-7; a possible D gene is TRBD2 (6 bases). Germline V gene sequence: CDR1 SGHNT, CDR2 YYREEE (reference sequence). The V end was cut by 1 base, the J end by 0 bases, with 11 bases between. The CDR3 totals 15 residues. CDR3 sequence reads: CASSLRRGLSYEQYF. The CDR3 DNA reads TGTGCCAGCAGCTTGCGGAGGGGACTCTCCTACGAGCAGTACTTC.

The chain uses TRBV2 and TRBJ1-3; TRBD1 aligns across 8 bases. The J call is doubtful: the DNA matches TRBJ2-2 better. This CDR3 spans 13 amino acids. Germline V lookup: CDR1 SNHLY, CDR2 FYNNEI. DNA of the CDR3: TGTGCCAGCAGCAGGGGGCTCACCGGGGAGCTGTTTTTT. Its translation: CASSRGLTGELFF.

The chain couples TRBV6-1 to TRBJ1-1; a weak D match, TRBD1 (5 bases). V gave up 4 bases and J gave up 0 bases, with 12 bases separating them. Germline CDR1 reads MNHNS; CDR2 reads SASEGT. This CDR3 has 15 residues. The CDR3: CASSGGTELNTEAFF. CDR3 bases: TGTGCCAGCAGTGGTGGGACGGAACTGAACACTGAAGCTTTCTTT.

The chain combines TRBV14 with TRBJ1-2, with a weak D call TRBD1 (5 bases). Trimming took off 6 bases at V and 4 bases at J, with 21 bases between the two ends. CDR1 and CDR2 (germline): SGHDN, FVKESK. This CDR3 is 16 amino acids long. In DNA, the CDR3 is TGTGCCAGCAGTCCTCATGACTGGAGGGGCGCCTATGGCTACACCTTC. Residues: CASSPHDWRGAYGYTF.

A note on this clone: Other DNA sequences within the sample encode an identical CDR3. CDR3 nucleotides: TGTGCCAGTAGTATTGGGGGGACAGGGAAGCAGCCCCAGCATTTT. This gives the protein CASSIGGTGKQPQHF. The J gene is TRBJ1-5, the V gene TRBV19; 9 positions match TRBD1. Germline V lookup: CDR1 LNHDA, CDR2 SQIVND (reference sequence). The CDR3 covers 15 residues. Trimming at V came to 3 bases and at J to 7 bases, leaving 7 bases not matched to a gene.

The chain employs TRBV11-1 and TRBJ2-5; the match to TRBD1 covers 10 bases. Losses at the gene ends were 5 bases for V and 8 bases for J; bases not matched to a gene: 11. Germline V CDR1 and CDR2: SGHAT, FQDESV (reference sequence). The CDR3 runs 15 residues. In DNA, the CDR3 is TGTGCCAGCAGCCCGAGGGACAGGGACAGGGGAACCCAGTACTTC. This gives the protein CASSPRDRDRGTQYF.

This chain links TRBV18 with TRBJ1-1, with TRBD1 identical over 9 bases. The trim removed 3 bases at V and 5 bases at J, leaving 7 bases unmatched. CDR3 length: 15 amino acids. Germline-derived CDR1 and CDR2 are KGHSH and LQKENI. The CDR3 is CASSPGQGRETEAFF. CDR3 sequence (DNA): TGTGCCAGCTCACCGGGACAGGGAAGAGAAACTGAAGCTTTCTTT.

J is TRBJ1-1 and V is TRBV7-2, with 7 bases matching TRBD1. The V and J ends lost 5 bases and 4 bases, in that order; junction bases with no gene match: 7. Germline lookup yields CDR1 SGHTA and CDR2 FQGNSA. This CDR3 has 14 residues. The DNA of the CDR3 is TGTGCCAGCAGCGGAAGACAGGGTGTCACTGAAGCTTTCTTT. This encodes CASSGRQGVTEAFF.